These 13 T cell receptor beta chains were all obtained from the same sample, sequenced in a study of brain metastases from non-small cell lung cancer. TCRdb's table, derived via immunoSEQ multiplex PCR, lists solely in-frame clones and lacks some. The data show 1,400 to 1,500 clones, with more than 75% seen just once and around 11% held by the top ten. The sample was tumor-adjacent normal tissue. The origin of the receptors is a donor aged 40 or older with non-small cell lung cancer.

The J gene is TRBJ2-1, the V gene TRBV6-5; 7 nucleotides agree with TRBD2. This CDR3 comprises 15 residues. Trimming cost V 4 bases and J 1 base; bases outside gene matches: 4. Germline V lookup: CDR1 MNHEY, CDR2 SVGAGI. The CDR3 sequence is CASSSSGESYNEQFF. The DNA for the CDR3 is TGTGCCAGCAGTTCGAGCGGGGAGTCCTACAATGAGCAGTTCTTC.

The V and J genes are TRBV10-1 and TRBJ1-6; 8 positions match TRBD1. V lost 6 bases to trimming and J lost 7 bases; unmatched junction nucleotides: 2. The CDR3 covers 13 residues. Germline V gene sequence: CDR1 WNHNN, CDR2 SYGVQD (reference sequence). CDR3 region: CASRRDRNSPLHF. The DNA for the CDR3 is TGCGCCAGCAGGCGGGACAGGAATTCACCCCTCCACTTT.

The genes are TRBV7-6 and TRBJ2-3; 7 bases agree with TRBD1. Germline V gene data show CDR1 as SGHVS and CDR2 as FNYEAQ. V lost 1 base, J lost 3 bases, and 4 bases stayed unmatched. This CDR3 is built from 15 residues. CDR3: CASSLGGQDTDTQYF. The CDR3 DNA is TGTGCCAGCAGCTTAGGAGGACAGGATACAGATACGCAGTATTTT.

The chain joins TRBV5-6 to TRBJ2-3; D remains unclear. Germline V gene data show CDR1 as SGHDT and CDR2 as YYEEEE. Trimming took off 1 base at V and 2 bases at J, with 5 bases between the two ends. The CDR3 contains 13 residues. CDR3 protein: CASSLQYTDTQYF. The CDR3 DNA is TGTGCCAGCAGCTTGCAATACACAGATACGCAGTATTTT. Together with reference TRBV5-6 and TRBJ2-3, the CDR3 gives the full variable domain: DAGVTQSPTHLIKTRGQQVTLRCSPKSGHDTVSWYQQALGQGPQFIFQYYEEEERQRGNFPDRFSGHQFPNYSSELNVNALLLGDSALYLCASSLQYTDTQYFGPGTRLTVL.

This chain uses TRBV28 with TRBJ1-6; D is ambiguous. Per the germline V gene, CDR1 is MDHEN and CDR2 is SYDVKM. The CDR3 runs to 14 residues. V was cut by 1 base and J by 6 bases, with 7 bases left in between. The CDR3 spells CASSLLQFNSPLHF. CDR3 coding DNA: TGTGCCAGCAGTTTATTACAGTTTAATTCACCCCTCCACTTT.

The chain combines TRBV2 with TRBJ2-3; TRBD1 is a possible D gene (5 bases). V dropped 2 bases and J dropped 3 bases, with 9 bases sitting between them. Germline V gives CDR1 SNHLY, CDR2 FYNNEI. The CDR3 extends over 14 amino acids. The CDR3 spells CASSEKTETDTQYF. In DNA, the CDR3 is TGTGCCAGCAGTGAAAAGACAGAAACAGATACGCAGTATTTT.

The chain is built from TRBV20-1 and TRBJ1-5; maybe TRBD1 (6 bases). The V gene lost 3 bases and the J gene lost 7 bases, with 13 bases spanning the gap. Germline V gene sequence: CDR1 DFQATT, CDR2 SNEGSKA (reference sequence). This CDR3 is built from 13 residues. CDR3 residues: CSASPGGDQPQHF. The DNA of the CDR3 is TGCAGTGCTAGTCCGGGGGGCGACCAGCCCCAGCATTTT.

V gene TRBV6-1 combines with J gene TRBJ2-7; the D gene is possibly TRBD2 (6 bases). V was pared by 3 bases and J by 4 bases, with 7 bases between. Germline assignment: CDR1 MNHNS and CDR2 SASEGT. There are 12 residues in the CDR3. The CDR3 loop reads CASSEGLYEQYF. As DNA, the CDR3 is TGTGCCAGCAGTGAGGGACTTTACGAGCAGTACTTC.

The V call is TRBV12-3 or TRBV12-4, the J call TRBJ2-3; 7 bases are a match to TRBD2. V lost 5 bases and J lost 8; bases outside the gene matches: 7. The CDR3 spans 13 residues. The CDR3 spells CASSGLEGSTQYF. Here the CDR3 DNA reads TGTGCCAGCAGTGGACTAGAGGGTAGTACGCAGTATTTT.

The gene calls are TRBV28 and TRBJ2-3, with 7 bases identical to TRBD2. This CDR3 has 17 residues. The junction had 12 bases not matched to a gene; V was cut back by 4 bases and J by 2 bases. Germline-derived CDR1 and CDR2 are MDHEN and SYDVKM. Here the CDR3 DNA reads TGTGCCAGCAGTTCACTTGGGCTAGCGGCCTACACAGATACGCAGTATTTT. Protein product: CASSSLGLAAYTDTQYF.

The chain recombines TRBV10-3 with TRBJ1-6, with 8 bases that match TRBD1. The CDR3 contains 14 residues. The J segment lost 9 bases and the V segment lost 10 bases, leaving 11 bases of the junction unmatched. Germline lookup yields CDR1 ENHRY and CDR2 SYGVKD. In DNA, the CDR3 is TGTGCCACAAGGTTGGACAGGGACGGTTCACCCCTCCACTTT. It codes for CATRLDRDGSPLHF.

V usage is TRBV28 and J usage is TRBJ1-2, with D unresolved. CDR1 and CDR2 from the germline V gene are MDHEN and SYDVKM. V lost 2 bases and J lost 4, with 5 bases in between. The CDR3 runs 12 residues. CDR3 nucleotides: TGTGCCAGCAGTTTACAGATCTATGGCTACACCTTC. This translates into CASSLQIYGYTF.

J is TRBJ2-1 and V is TRBV25-1, with 11 bases matching TRBD2. This CDR3 spans 13 amino acids. V was pared by 1 base and J by 10 bases, with 0 bases of the junction left unmatched. Germline V lookup: CDR1 MGHDK, CDR2 SYGVNS. The CDR3 coding sequence is TGTGCCAGCAGTGAATGGACTAGCGGGGAGCAGTTCTTC. Protein: CASSEWTSGEQFF.